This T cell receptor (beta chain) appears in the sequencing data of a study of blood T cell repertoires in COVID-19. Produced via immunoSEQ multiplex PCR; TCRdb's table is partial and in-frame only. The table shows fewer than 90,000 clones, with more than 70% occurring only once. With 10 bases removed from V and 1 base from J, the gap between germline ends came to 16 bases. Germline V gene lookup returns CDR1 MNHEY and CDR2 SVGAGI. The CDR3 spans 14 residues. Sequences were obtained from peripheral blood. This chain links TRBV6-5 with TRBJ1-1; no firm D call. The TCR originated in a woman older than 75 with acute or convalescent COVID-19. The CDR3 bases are TGTGCCACCCTTCGCGGCAGTCCGAACACTGAAGCTTTCTTT. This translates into CATLRGSPNTEAFF.